Listed below are T cell receptor beta chains from one sample, sequenced in a study of blood T cells in healthy people across ages. TCRdb re-analysed the 5' RACE reads in MiXCR, keeping a single row per CDR3 protein. The repertoire holds roughly 2 million distinct CDR3 sequences, 49% seen once, with around 2.1% in the top ten. Sequencing input: blood. The receptors shown here come from a woman aged 40-49 years in good health. The CDR3 runs from the conserved cysteine through the conserved F or W. D genes are given only for firm matches. Size tells how often a clone was seen (once, few, many) or the class of an expanded clone, and some rows leave it out.

d_call	v_call	j_call	clone_size	cdr3_nt	cdr3_aa
TRBD1	TRBV9	TRBJ2-5	few	TGTGCCAGCAGCTCCCGACACCGGACAGGGTATGAGACCCAGTACTTC	CASSSRHRTGYETQYF
TRBD1	TRBV6-2/TRBV6-3	TRBJ1-2	NA	TGTGCCAGCAGTTACGGGCAGGGGGCCCCATCGCGCTATGGCTACACCTTC	CASSYGQGAPSRYGYTF
NA	TRBV29-1	TRBJ2-7	NA	TGCAGCGTTGAAGAGGGGCAAGGAGAGCAGTACTTC	CSVEEGQGEQYF
TRBD2	TRBV9	TRBJ2-5	NA	TGTGCCAGCAGCGCGTCGCTAGCGGGGGGGCCTAGTTCAGAGACCCAGTACTTC	CASSASLAGGPSSETQYF
TRBD2	TRBV28	TRBJ2-7	NA	TGTGCCAGCAGTCTTAGCGGGGGGGCCCGCGAGCAGTACTTC	CASSLSGGAREQYF
NA	TRBV28	TRBJ2-5	NA	TGTGCCAGCAGTCCCTTCCTGGTGGCTTTCCAAGAGACCCAGTACTTC	CASSPFLVAFQETQYF
NA	TRBV2	TRBJ2-5	NA	TGTGCCACCTACGCGGAGGTGGAGACCCAGTACTTC	CATYAEVETQYF
TRBD1	TRBV27	TRBJ1-4	few	TGTGCCAGCAGTTTGGGGTTGGACAGGGGGCGCAGGGGTAATGAAAAACTGTTTTTT	CASSLGLDRGRRGNEKLFF
TRBD1	TRBV5-6	TRBJ2-4	NA	TGTGCCAGCAGCTTGGCAGGGGGCTCAACCAAAAACATTCAGTACTTC	CASSLAGGSTKNIQYF
TRBD1	TRBV29-1	TRBJ2-5	NA	TGCAGCTGGGGACAGGTGATCCAAGCGACCCAGTACTTC	CSWGQVIQATQYF
NA	TRBV7-2	TRBJ2-1	NA	TGTGCCAGCAGCCGGTGGGACAATGAGCAGTTCTTC	CASSRWDNEQFF
TRBD1	TRBV28	TRBJ1-2	NA	TGTGCCAGCAGGTTGACAGGGGCTGGCTACACCTTC	CASRLTGAGYTF
TRBD1	TRBV15	TRBJ1-5	NA	TGTGCCACCAGCAGGGACGACAGGGGTCTCAATCAGCCCCAGCATTTT	CATSRDDRGLNQPQHF
NA	TRBV4-3	TRBJ2-7	NA	TGCGCCAGCAGCCAAGATTTCGAATCGATTCTGGCCTACGAGCAGTACTTC	CASSQDFESILAYEQYF
TRBD1	TRBV7-8	TRBJ2-7	NA	TGTGCCAGCAGCTTCCAAGGGGGCGGGTACGAGCAGTACTTC	CASSFQGGGYEQYF
NA	TRBV20-1	TRBJ2-6	few	TGCAGTGCTAGAGAATATTTTGGAGCTGGGGCCAACGTCCTGACTTTC	CSAREYFGAGANVLTF
TRBD1	TRBV7-9	TRBJ2-1	few	TGTGCCAGCAGCTTCATGGGACAGGGGGCCCATGAGCAGTTCTTC	CASSFMGQGAHEQFF